The 21 T cell receptor beta chains presented below share a single source sample, sequenced in a study of tissue T cells after allogeneic stem cell transplantation. As to time point: mouse harvest day 14 after allogeneic transplant. Each mouse received 10^7 T-cell-depleted marrow cells plus 10^6 splenic CD5+ T cells by tail vein. Sequenced by immunoSEQ multiplex PCR; TCRdb stores in-frame clones only, minus some. The repertoire holds approximately 4,200 clones, with 35% to 50% as singletons. Sequencing used gut tissue. All receptors come from a female BALB/c mouse given C57BL/6 T cells with graft-versus-host disease after an allogeneic hematopoietic cell transplant.

On this clone itself: Any gene name here is a mouse gene name. The CDR3 end lies 1 residue beyond the end of the read and is filled in from the germline J gene. The rearrangement joins TRBV15 to TRBJ2-3, with 7 bases lining up with TRBD2. The CDR3 length is 14 residues. The J segment lost 0 bases and the V segment lost 4 bases, leaving 1 base of the junction unmatched. Germline lookup yields CDR1 SGHND and CDR2 FRSKSL. CDR3 bases read: TGTGCCAGCAGTTGGGGACTGAGTGCAGAAACGCTGTAT. This sequence encodes CASSWGLSAETLY. The CDR3 as a whole reads CASSWGLSAETLYF.

About this clone itself: Gene names follow the mouse nomenclature. The read is 1 residue too short to cover the CDR3 end, so that end is filled in from the germline J gene. The chain has TRBV26 and TRBJ1-1; D is uncertain. Germline values: CDR1 KGHPV, CDR2 FQNQEV (reference sequence). This CDR3 comprises 11 residues. Between the trimmed V and J ends, which lost 4 bases and 6 bases, there was a span of 6 bases. CDR3 bases read: TGTGCCAGCAGTCCGGGCTCAGAAGTCTTC. This gives the protein CASSPGSEVF. The full CDR3 reads CASSPGSEVFF.

Worth noting for this clone: Mouse germline and gene names are used. The read ends 1 residue shy of where the CDR3 ends; the end is completed using the germline J gene. The rearrangement joins TRBV15 to TRBJ2-3; 10 bases line up with TRBD2. The V gene's germline CDR1 is SGHND and CDR2 FRSKSL. The CDR3 sequence is 15 residues long. V was clipped by 5 bases and J by 2 bases; unmatched bases: 4. CDR3 in amino acids: CASSRLGGPAETLYF. The CDR3 bases that were read are TGTGCCAGCAGTCGACTGGGGGGTCCTGCAGAAACGCTGTAT.

Remarks on this clone: Germline and junction disagree at one end, which may indicate a read error. Genes and germline are mouse. The CDR3 end falls 1 residue outside the read, so it is completed with the germline J gene. The sample has other DNA sequences that encode this CDR3 too. This chain joins TRBV4 and TRBJ2-1, with 13 bases identical to TRBD2. The CDR3 has 16 residues. Germline lookup yields CDR1 LGHDT and CDR2 YNNKQL (reference sequence). CDR3: CASSRDWGGNYAEQFF. Incomplete CDR3 DNA: TGTGCCAGCAGCAGGGACTGGGGGGGAAACTACGCTGAGCAGTTC.

On this clone: The gene symbols are mouse symbols. Read coverage stops 1 residue before the CDR3 terminus; the germline J gene supplies the remainder. The V gene is TRBV13-2, the J gene TRBJ2-1; 9 bases are shared with TRBD1. This CDR3 region has 16 residues. Germline V lookup: CDR1 NNHNN, CDR2 SYGAGS (reference sequence). V shed 0 bases and J 2 bases; nucleotides not matched to a gene: 3. CDR3 sequence: CASGDARDRDYAEQFF. The sequenced CDR3 bases are TGTGCCAGCGGTGATGCAAGGGACAGGGACTATGCTGAGCAGTTC.

As regards this clone: Mouse names are used for the genes. The read finishes 1 residue shy of the CDR3 end, and the germline J gene is used to complete it. Additional DNA sequences in this sample encode the identical CDR3. The genes are TRBV26 and TRBJ2-7, with TRBD1 as a possible D gene (6 bases). Trimming took 3 bases from V and 4 from J, leaving 10 bases between them. The CDR3 is 13 amino acids. CDR1 and CDR2 (germline): KGHPV, FQNQEV (reference sequence). CDR3 region: CASSLLGQYEQYF. The part of the CDR3 DNA that was read is TGTGCCAGCAGTCTATTGGGACAATATGAACAGTAC.

About this clone: The germline and genes are mouse ones. The read gets to within 1 residue of the CDR3 end, and the germline J gene fills in the rest. The chain carries TRBV26 and TRBJ2-4; D is tentatively TRBD1 or TRBD2 (5 bases each). The CDR3 spans 14 residues. Germline CDR1 is KGHPV and CDR2 is FQNQEV (reference sequence). V shed 8 bases and J shed 2 bases, with 14 bases lying between them. CDR3 in amino acids: CASSSGHTQNTLYF. The DNA read from the CDR3 is TGTGCCAGCTCCTCGGGGCATACTCAAAACACCTTGTAC.

As regards this clone: Any gene name here is a mouse gene name. The read gets to within 1 residue of the CDR3 end, and the germline J gene fills in the rest. The genes are TRBV24 and TRBJ2-1, with D perhaps TRBD1 (5 bases). This CDR3 has 14 residues. Germline V lookup: CDR1 KGHTA, CDR2 FRNEEI. With 2 bases removed from V and 3 bases from J, the gap between germline ends came to 8 bases. Here the CDR3 reads CASSLDRFYAEQFF. CDR3 DNA, as far as it was read: TGTGCCAGCAGTCTGGACAGATTCTATGCTGAGCAGTTC.

Points on this clone: The gene names here belong to mouse. The read is 1 residue too short to cover the CDR3 end, so that end is filled in from the germline J gene. V is TRBV23 and J is TRBJ2-1; no DNA check was done on the table's D call, TRBD1. The CDR3 is 15 residues long. Per the germline V gene, CDR1 is KGHTA and CDR2 is FQNQQP. The CDR3: CSSSQRDRAYAEQFF. Incomplete CDR3 DNA: TGCTCCAGCAGTCAAAGGGACAGGGCGTATGCTGAGCAGTTC.

To note about this clone: The gene names here belong to mouse. CDR3 bases read: TGTGCCAGCAGAAGACTGGGGGCTAGTGCAGAAACGCTGTAT. It translates to CASRRLGASAETLY. The complete CDR3 sequence is CASRRLGASAETLYF. The rearrangement links TRBV26 to TRBJ2-3; the match to TRBD2 covers 9 bases. Sequencing ends 1 residue short of the CDR3 end; the germline J gene provides the rest. The V gene's germline CDR1 is KGHPV and CDR2 FQNQEV (reference sequence). CDR3 length: 15 residues. The V segment lost 6 bases and the J segment 0 bases; nucleotides outside the gene matches: 4. The whole variable domain, remainder taken from reference TRBV26 and TRBJ2-3, is NSKVIQTPRYLVKGQGQKAKMRCIPEKGHPVVFWYQQNKNNEFKFLINFQNQEVLQQIDMTEKRFSAECPSNSPCSLEIQSSEAGDSALYLCASRRLGASAETLYFGSGTRLTVL.

Details on this clone: No DNA is shown, since the ends of the CDR3 on it are uncertain; the CDR3 is the one TCRdb lists. Gene and germline names: mouse. Other DNA sequences within the sample encode an identical CDR3. The chain combines TRBV23 with TRBJ1-1; the table assigns TRBD1, which was not confirmed against the DNA. CDR1 and CDR2 (germline): KGHTA, FQNQQP. The CDR3 spans 15 residues, counting both ends. The CDR3 region is CSSRVGQGANTEVFF.

As concerns this clone: Mouse names are used for the genes. Coverage ceases 1 residue before the CDR3 finishes, and the germline J gene fills in the end. V is TRBV2 and J is TRBJ1-4; 10 nucleotides agree with TRBD1. The length of the CDR3 is 15 residues. V gave up 1 base and J gave up 5 bases; unmatched junction bases: 1. Germline V CDR1 and CDR2: LGHNA, YSYQKL. CDR3 region: CASSQVGQGNERLFF. The DNA read from the CDR3 is TGTGCCAGCAGCCAAGTGGGACAGGGGAACGAAAGATTATTT.

Only a few counts were recorded for this clone. Here the gene names and germline are mouse. The CDR3 goes on 1 residue after the read ends, and that part is filled in from the germline J gene. J is TRBJ2-7 and V is TRBV13-1, with 11 bases fitting TRBD2. Germline-derived CDR1 and CDR2 are NSHNY and SYGAGN. The V segment lost 4 bases and the J segment 3 bases; nucleotides outside the gene matches: 3. This CDR3 spans 14 amino acids. The CDR3 bases that were read are TGTGCCAGCAGTCCGGGACTGGGGGTCTATGAACAGTAC. It translates to CASSPGLGVYEQY. The full CDR3 protein reads CASSPGLGVYEQYF.

Notes on this clone: The gene names here belong to mouse. The CDR3 goes on 1 residue after the read ends, and that part is filled in from the germline J gene. J is TRBJ1-4 and V is TRBV13-2; D perhaps matches TRBD1 (5 bases). Deletions cut 2 bases from V and 3 bases from J, with 8 bases between. The CDR3 length is 14 residues. Per the germline V gene, CDR1 is NNHNN and CDR2 is SYGAGS (reference sequence). The DNA read from the CDR3 is TGTGCCAGCGGTGACAGGGCCGCCAACGAAAGATTATTT. It yields the protein CASGDRAANERLF. The whole CDR3 sequence is CASGDRAANERLFF.

The sample holds a few counts of this clone. Genes and germline come from the mouse. The CDR3 end falls 1 residue outside the read, so it is completed with the germline J gene. The gene calls are TRBV26 and TRBJ2-5, with D perhaps assigned TRBD1 or TRBD2 (6 bases each). The CDR3 loop spans 14 amino acids. Germline V gene sequence: CDR1 KGHPV, CDR2 FQNQEV (reference sequence). V gave up 1 base and J gave up 4 bases, with 9 bases separating them. CDR3 residues: CASSLFGGEDTQYF. Incomplete CDR3 DNA: TGTGCCAGCAGTCTGTTTGGGGGCGAAGACACCCAGTAC.

On this clone itself: The germline and genes are mouse ones. From the germline J gene comes the end of the CDR3, since the read stops 1 residue before it. The rearrangement uses TRBV23 and TRBJ1-1. Per germline, CDR1 KGHTA and CDR2 FQNQQP. The CDR3 totals 11 residues. CDR3: CSSSKDGEVFF. The sequenced CDR3 bases are TGCTCCAGCAGTAAGGACGGAGAAGTCTTC.

This clone turned up a few times. Gene and germline names: mouse. The read halts 1 residue ahead of the CDR3 end, with the missing end drawn from the germline J gene. This rearrangement joins TRBV26 to TRBJ2-7; 10 nucleotides match TRBD2. The CDR3 has 13 amino acids. V lost 3 bases to trimming and J lost 5 bases; unmatched junction nucleotides: 1. Looked up from germline, CDR1 is KGHPV and CDR2 is FQNQEV (reference sequence). CDR3 sequence reads: CASSLWGGDEQYF. The CDR3 DNA, read in part, is TGTGCCAGCAGTCTCTGGGGGGGCGATGAACAGTAC.

Within the sample, this clone is medium-sized. Gene names and germline match the mouse. Coverage ceases 1 residue before the CDR3 finishes, and the germline J gene fills in the end. This rearrangement joins TRBV26 to TRBJ1-3, with TRBD1 identical over 9 bases. Germline CDR1 KGHPV, CDR2 FQNQEV (reference sequence). The CDR3 sequence is 16 residues long. V shed 3 bases and J 0 bases; nucleotides not matched to a gene: 3. The DNA read from the CDR3 is TGTGCCAGCAGTCTACAGGGGGCCGGTTCTGGAAATACGCTCTAT. This codes for CASSLQGAGSGNTLY. The CDR3 reads in full as CASSLQGAGSGNTLYF.

A word on this clone: Gene names denote mouse genes. The read gets to within 1 residue of the CDR3 end, and the germline J gene fills in the rest. The chain is built from TRBV26 and TRBJ1-4; D ambiguous. V shed 2 bases and J shed 4 bases, with 5 bases lying between them. The CDR3 has 13 residues. CDR1 KGHPV and CDR2 FQNQEV come from the germline V gene (reference sequence). The CDR3 region is CASSLNSNERLFF. CDR3 bases read: TGTGCCAGCAGTCTGAATAGCAACGAAAGATTATTT.

This clone has only a few counts. Gene names are mouse gene names. With the read ending 1 residue before the CDR3 end, the germline J gene is used to fill in that end. The gene calls are TRBV3 and TRBJ1-4; no firm D call. The V and J ends lost 3 bases and 0 bases respectively, with 5 bases between them. This CDR3 region has 14 residues. Germline V gene data show CDR1 as SNHLY and CDR2 as FYNGKV (reference sequence). Incomplete CDR3 DNA: TGTGCCAGCAGCTTCCAGTTTTCCAACGAAAGATTATTT. It is translated as CASSFQFSNERLF. The whole CDR3 is CASSFQFSNERLFF.

This clone counts as large. Germline and genes here are mouse. The read gets to within 1 residue of the CDR3 end, and the germline J gene fills in the rest. The identical CDR3 is also encoded by other nucleotide sequences in the sample. This chain joins TRBV16 and TRBJ1-2; TRBD1 might be the D (6 bases). The germline V gene has CDR1 SGHSA and CDR2 FRNQAP. The CDR3 totals 14 residues. The germline V and J ends were trimmed by 1 base and 0 bases, with 6 bases remaining between them. CDR3 sequence reads: CASSLAGANSDYTF. The CDR3 bases that were read are TGTGCAAGCAGCTTAGCAGGGGCAAACTCCGACTACACC.